This TCR beta chain emerged from a study of T cell responses to AZD1222 COVID-19 vaccine. Study-level information: The analysis combined second doses at about 4 or about 12 weeks.

General study findings and limits: Every sample of the repertoires postdated the peak T cell response. Reports indicate that nearly half of spike-specific TCRs are directed at unmutated variant regions. White British people made up most donors, females outnumbered males, and clonal diversity was possibly underestimated.

Only one count was recorded for this clone. The antigen is not known. The length of the CDR3 is 18 residues. Germline lookup yields CDR1 MNHNS and CDR2 SASEGT. The ends were cut back, 3 bases at V and 9 bases at J, with 30 bases in the middle. Here immunoSEQ multiplex PCR was the method, and the copy in TCRdb shows in-frame clones only, minus some. Here the sample spans 150,000 to 200,000 clones, 75% to 90% being singletons. The specimen was peripheral blood, collected on day 0 of AZD1222 vaccination. The receptor was isolated from an adult in good health. This chain joins TRBV6-1 and TRBJ2-7; possibly TRBD1 for D (6 bases). The CDR3 loop reads CASSDHLSPTERGIVQYF. As DNA, the CDR3 is TGTGCCAGCAGTGACCACCTTTCACCTACGGAAAGGGGGATCGTGCAGTACTTC.